This passage covers 21 T cell receptor beta chains from one sample sequenced in a study of T cells in Graves' hyperthyroidism and ophthalmopathy. Amplified TCR beta CDR3 regions derived from RNA transcripts. The HTBI primer set was used in a first-round RT-PCR of the TCR CDR3. TCRdb reprocessed the multiplex PCR reads via MiXCR and lists one record per CDR3 protein. The data hold about 560,000 distinct CDR3 sequences, with less than 20% observed a single time. Sequencing used blood. The receptor source for this set is a woman aged 25 to 39 with Graves' hyperthyroidism.

This clonotype was detected only a few times. The rearrangement uses TRBV15 and TRBJ1-5, with D maybe TRBD1 (5 bases). From germline, CDR1 is LNHNV and CDR2 YYDKDF (reference sequence). CDR3 length: 15 amino acids. The V gene lost 1 base and the J gene lost 6 bases, with 13 bases spanning the gap. CDR3 nucleotide sequence: TGTGCCACCAGCAGAGGTCCAGGGTATCGTCAGCCCCAGCATTTT. This sequence encodes CATSRGPGYRQPQHF.

This clonotype was counted at least ten times. The rearrangement uses TRBV27 and TRBJ1-2; 7 bases match TRBD1. CDR1 and CDR2 (germline): MNHEY, SMNVEV (reference sequence). Trimming took 4 bases from V and 4 from J; bases not matched to a gene: 12. The CDR3 runs to 16 residues. This CDR3 is CASSSHTGVPAYGYTF. The DNA of the CDR3 is TGTGCCAGCAGTTCGCATACAGGGGTCCCGGCCTATGGCTACACCTTC.

Turning to this clonotype: One base away lies a much larger clone, so this may be a sequencing read error. The chain has TRBV2 and TRBJ2-6, with 8 bases matching TRBD1. The CDR3 extends over 17 amino acids. The germline CDR1 and CDR2 sequences are SNHLY and FYNNEI. The CDR3 region has the DNA TGTGCCAGCAGTGAACCACCAGGGGGCACTGGGGCCAACGCCCTGACTTTC. Amino acids: CASSEPPGGTGANALTF.

This clonotype was detected many times. The J gene is TRBJ2-1, the V gene TRBV6-2 or TRBV6-3; TRBD2 matches 16 bases. The CDR3 contains 16 residues. V was pared by 6 bases and J by 6 bases, with 5 bases of the junction left unmatched. CDR1 and CDR2 from the germline V gene are MNHEY and SVGEGT. DNA of the CDR3: TGTGCCAGCAGGAGGGGGACTAGCGGGAGGGGCAATGAGCAGTTCTTC. It specifies CASRRGTSGRGNEQFF.

This clonotype was observed a few times. V gene TRBV11-2 combines with J gene TRBJ1-4; D may be TRBD1 (6 bases). CDR3 length: 13 amino acids. V lost 5 bases, J lost 10 bases, and 14 bases lay in between. Germline CDR1 SGHAT, CDR2 FQNNGV. This CDR3 is CASSARDIRKLFF. Written as DNA, the CDR3 is TGTGCCAGCAGCGCTCGGGACATACGAAAACTGTTTTTT.

There are a few counts of this clonotype. This sequence joins TRBV18 and TRBJ1-1, with no clear D. The CDR3 extends over 12 amino acids. Between the trimmed V and J ends, which lost 1 base and 11 bases, there was a span of 11 bases. Germline V CDR1 and CDR2: KGHSH, LQKENI. The CDR3 nucleotides are TGTGCCAGCTCACCACTAACGGGTCCCGCTTTCTTT. Its translation: CASSPLTGPAFF.

This clonotype was counted only a few times. J is TRBJ2-2 and V is TRBV27; D possibly matches TRBD1 or TRBD2 (5 bases each). Trimming stripped 8 bases from V and 4 bases from J, with 20 bases between. The CDR3 sequence is 16 residues long. The germline V gene has CDR1 MNHEY and CDR2 SMNVEV (reference sequence). CDR3 region: CASQYSGTSRTGELFF. The CDR3 coding sequence is TGTGCCAGCCAATACTCCGGGACCTCCCGCACCGGGGAGCTGTTTTTT.

This clonotype came up a few times. This chain links TRBV4-3 with TRBJ2-1; 12 bases match TRBD2. The CDR3 contains 16 residues. CDR1 and CDR2 from the germline V gene are LGHNA and YSLEER. Trimming removed 4 bases from V and 7 bases from J; junction bases left unmatched: 8. CDR3 nucleotides: TGCGCCAGCAGCCGCGTCCTAGCGGGAGGGGGAAATGAGCAGTTCTTC. Translating it yields CASSRVLAGGGNEQFF.

This clonotype was picked up a small number of times. J is TRBJ2-1 and V is TRBV12-3 or TRBV12-4; TRBD2 matches 11 bases. The CDR3 spans 15 residues. Trimming cost V 2 bases and J 9 bases; bases outside gene matches: 6. This chain's CDR3 is CASSLLSSGRIEQFF. CDR3 coding DNA: TGTGCCAGCAGTTTATTATCTAGCGGGAGGATTGAGCAGTTCTTC.

This clonotype was observed a few times. The chain recombines TRBV19 with TRBJ1-5; 9 bases are shared with TRBD1. Germline assignment: CDR1 LNHDA and CDR2 SQIVND (reference sequence). The V segment lost 6 bases and the J segment 7 bases; nucleotides outside the gene matches: 16. The CDR3 sequence is 17 residues long. In DNA, the CDR3 is TGTGCCAGTAGCCCGAGTAAGACAGGGGGAATTCGGCAGCCCCAGCATTTT. This gives the protein CASSPSKTGGIRQPQHF.

The rearrangement uses TRBV19 and TRBJ1-1; D gene unclear. The CDR3 covers 16 residues. Germline values: CDR1 LNHDA, CDR2 SQIVND (reference sequence). Between the trimmed V and J ends, which lost 3 bases and 1 base, there was a span of 15 bases. The CDR3 region has the DNA TGTGCCAGTAGTATTCGGCGGGGAAGCTGGAACACTGAAGCTTTCTTT. This codes for CASSIRRGSWNTEAFF.

The V and J genes are TRBV19 and TRBJ1-4; D might be TRBD1 (6 bases). This CDR3 has 15 residues. Trimming removed 9 bases from V and 7 bases from J, with 21 bases in between. Germline V gene lookup returns CDR1 LNHDA and CDR2 SQIVND (reference sequence). The CDR3 loop is CASPTGRLGAEKLFF. The CDR3 bases are TGTGCCAGCCCAACCGGCCGTTTGGGGGCTGAAAAACTGTTTTTT.

This clonotype was counted ten times or more. This chain joins TRBV2 and TRBJ1-6; the D gene is possibly TRBD1 (5 bases). Trimming pared 4 bases from V and 10 bases from J, leaving 11 bases between. The length of the CDR3 is 13 residues. Germline V gives CDR1 SNHLY, CDR2 FYNNEI. CDR3: CASSVGGHSPLHF. The CDR3 nucleotides are TGTGCCAGCAGTGTTGGAGGACACTCACCCCTCCACTTT.

This clonotype was counted ten times or more. CDR3 protein: CASSLARGDYNEQFF. In nucleotides, the CDR3 is TGTGCCAGCAGCTTAGCGCGGGGCGACTACAATGAGCAGTTCTTC. The V call is TRBV7-6, the J call TRBJ2-1; D perhaps matches TRBD2 (6 bases). Germline CDR1 reads SGHVS; CDR2 reads FNYEAQ. CDR3 length: 15 amino acids. V lost 0 bases, J lost 3 bases, and 9 bases lay in between.

With regard to this clonotype: An end of the junction differs from the germline gene, which may be a read error. V and J are TRBV7-7 and TRBJ2-1; 9 nucleotides line up with TRBD2. The germline CDR1 and CDR2 sequences are SSHAT and FNYEAQ (reference sequence). The CDR3 loop spans 16 amino acids. CDR3 DNA: TGTGCTAGCAGCCCTGGGACTAGCAGGAGCTACAATGAGCAGTTCTTC. Encoded protein: CASSPGTSRSYNEQFF.

The gene calls are TRBV4-2 and TRBJ1-3, with TRBD1 matching 9 bases. Trimming at V came to 4 bases and at J to 0 bases, leaving 4 bases not matched to a gene. The CDR3 extends over 16 amino acids. Per the germline V gene, CDR1 is LGHNA and CDR2 is YNFKEQ. The CDR3 region is CASSRPGQGSGNTIYF. The CDR3 DNA follows: TGTGCCAGCAGCCGACCGGGACAGGGCTCTGGAAACACCATATATTTT.

The chain is built from TRBV5-4 and TRBJ2-1, with 9 bases lining up with TRBD1. The CDR3 runs 15 residues. Germline loops: CDR1 SGHNT, CDR2 YYREEE (reference sequence). V was pared by 4 bases and J by 6 bases, with 8 bases of the junction left unmatched. The CDR3 nucleotides read TGTGCCAGCAGCGTCGTTGAGACAGGGGGCAATGAGCAGTTCTTC. Protein product: CASSVVETGGNEQFF.

There are a few counts of this clonotype. The J gene is TRBJ2-2, the V gene TRBV10-3, with a weak D call TRBD1 (5 bases). The CDR3 totals 15 residues. V lost 3 bases, J lost 7 bases, and 15 bases lay in between. CDR1 is ENHRY, CDR2 SYGVKD, per germline. CDR3 loop: CAISDPAGIVGELFF. The DNA of the CDR3 is TGTGCCATCAGTGATCCGGCAGGGATCGTCGGGGAGCTGTTTTTT.

In the case of this clonotype: This may stem from a read error, because a much larger clone lies one nucleotide away. The chain carries TRBV9 and TRBJ1-2, with a possible D match to TRBD1 (5 bases). Trimming stripped 4 bases from V and 6 bases from J, with 19 bases between. Germline V lookup: CDR1 SGDLS, CDR2 YYNGEE. This CDR3 region has 15 residues. In DNA, the CDR3 is TGTGCCAGCAGCCCCAACAAGGGGCGGTCGGATGGCTACACCTTC. Amino acid sequence: CASSPNKGRSDGYTF.

This clonotype showed up many times. The CDR3 region is CASSFYPRASDEQFF. The CDR3 DNA is TGTGCCAGCAGTTTCTACCCCAGAGCTAGCGATGAGCAGTTCTTC. V is TRBV28 and J is TRBJ2-1; D is possibly TRBD2 (6 bases). Trimming removed 3 bases from V and 8 bases from J, with 17 bases in between. Germline assignment: CDR1 MDHEN and CDR2 SYDVKM. There are 15 residues in the CDR3.

V gene TRBV7-6 combines with J gene TRBJ2-7; 8 bases align to TRBD2. Germline V gene sequence: CDR1 SGHVS, CDR2 FNYEAQ. CDR3 length: 16 amino acids. V lost 5 bases, J lost 0 bases, and 9 bases stayed unmatched. CDR3 residues: CASSPTGGVRSYEQYF. The CDR3 coding sequence is TGTGCCAGCAGCCCCACCGGGGGGGTACGCTCCTACGAGCAGTACTTC. Complete variable domain (other parts from reference TRBV7-6 and TRBJ2-7): GAGVSQSPRYKVTKRGQDVALRCDPISGHVSLYWYRQALGQGPEFLTYFNYEAQQDKSGLPNDRFSAERPEGSISTLTIQRTEQRDSAMYRCASSPTGGVRSYEQYFGPGTRLTVT.